This T cell receptor beta chain was captured by sequencing in a study of blood T cells in healthy people across ages. The wider study: Capture by template switching was about one barcoded beta molecule per two T cells. Notes on the study in general: Significant beta diversity loss was already apparent by age about 39, declining roughly linearly. Expanded clonotype changes were possibly confounded by unknown donor CMV status.

This clonotype was counted a few times. Its matching antigen is unknown. Alongside a J-beta primer mix, a sample-barcoded 5' primer served in a second PCR lasting roughly 6 to 11 cycles. TCRdb reprocessed the 5' RACE reads via MiXCR and lists one record per CDR3 protein. In the table there are fewer than 950,000 distinct CDR3 sequences, less than 70% of which are singletons. The sequencing sample was made of blood. This clonotype originated in a man of 80 years or more in good health.

The CDR3 protein is CASSPNGANVLTF. DNA for the CDR3: TGTGCCAGCAGTCCTAACGGGGCCAACGTCCTGACTTTC. The rearrangement joins TRBV27 to TRBJ2-6; D gene uncertain. The V end lost 5 bases, the J end lost 4 bases, and 6 bases lay between the germline ends. This CDR3 region has 13 residues. Germline CDR1 reads MNHEY; CDR2 reads SMNVEV (reference sequence).